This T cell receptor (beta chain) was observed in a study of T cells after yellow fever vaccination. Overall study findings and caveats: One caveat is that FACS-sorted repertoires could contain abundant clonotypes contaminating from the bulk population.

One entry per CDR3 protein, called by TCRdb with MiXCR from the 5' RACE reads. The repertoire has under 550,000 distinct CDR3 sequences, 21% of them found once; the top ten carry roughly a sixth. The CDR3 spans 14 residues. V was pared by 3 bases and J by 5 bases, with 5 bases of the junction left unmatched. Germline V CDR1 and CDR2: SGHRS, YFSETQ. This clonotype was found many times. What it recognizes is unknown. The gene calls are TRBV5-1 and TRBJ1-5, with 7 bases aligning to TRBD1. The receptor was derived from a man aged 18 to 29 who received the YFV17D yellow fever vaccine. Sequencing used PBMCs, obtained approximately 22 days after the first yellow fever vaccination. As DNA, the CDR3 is TGCGCCAGCAGCTCCGGAGGGGGCGATCAGCCCCAGCATTTT. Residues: CASSSGGGDQPQHF.